This entry concerns a single TCR beta chain. Its target antigen remains unknown. No per-base quality is available; no much larger clone lies one base away. One collaborating source in Seattle enrolled patients during active infection and followed them longitudinally through the course of disease. Collaborating institutions collected whole blood in K2EDTA tubes following their own protocols. For TCRbeta analysis, collaborator samples were shipped as frozen whole blood, as isolated PBMCs, or as DNA extracted from either sample type. The immunoSEQ Assay, a bias-controlled multiplex PCR, was used to amplify TCRbeta CDR3 regions from genomic DNA. Per the authors' processing: The number of nucleated cells in each sample was estimated from the amplification of reference gene primers within the assay. Sequence reads were collapsed and filtered to measure the absolute abundance of every unique TCRbeta CDR3 rearrangement. For each sample, productive Simpson clonality was calculated by taking the square root of Simpson's diversity index across productive rearrangements. TCRdb stores this immuneACCESS table with in-frame sequences only. Part of the clones is absent; in the studies checked, under half of the shortfall reflects unresolved V genes, and no reason is known for the rest. The V and J calls and the clone size are those of that table, but D and trimming were determined from the DNA. The table for this sample lists about 120,000 clones; 75% to 90% of them were counted only once. The ten largest clones represent 5.5% of the sample.

The data originate from a study of blood T cell repertoires in COVID-19 (dated by TCRdb to 2018 to 2020). In terms of the full investigation: Collaborator samples came from the United States, Italy and Spain and covered acute and convalescent phases of COVID-19. Where HLA class I and class II types were available, the types were taken from metadata supplied by the sample provider, not from assay-based typing. The prospective study material was composed of cDNA or gDNA derived from T cells, B-cell-depleted T cells, or PBMCs. The sample metadata nearly always contained a de-identified subject ID, COVID-19 status, age in years and sex. The repertoires were released in a freely available public database meant as a resource for research on the immune response to SARS-CoV-2. Deeply sampled blood TCRbeta repertoires from subjects exposed to, actively infected with, or recovered from COVID-19 were included in the dataset. Samples came from the ongoing ImmuneRACE study (first 160 participants) plus 1,254 subjects from 6 global collaborators. On the study overall, not on this receptor specifically: Clinical and demographic metadata were provided uncurated, with the amount varying by source and participant.

What was sequenced was peripheral blood. The sequence was collected from a woman aged 55-70 years with COVID-19, enrolled during active disease.

Here is the DNA: TGTGCCAGCTCACCACCGGAGGTCTTCTATGGCTACACCTTC. Translated, it reads CASSPPEVFYGYTF. The V gene is TRBV18 and the J gene is TRBJ1-2; the D gene cannot be named for sure. V loses 0 bases, J loses 4 bases, and the germline ends lie 9 bases apart. The germline V gene encodes CDR1 KGHSH and CDR2 LQKENI. Including the terminal cysteine and phenylalanine, the CDR3 comprises 14 residues. The only DNA kept is the CDR3, 42 bases in frame from the first base.